These 12 T cell receptor beta chains share one sample of origin, sequenced in a study of blood T cells in healthy people across ages. Through a sample-barcoded 5' primer and a J-beta primer mix, a second PCR was run for about 6 to 11 cycles. A single record per CDR3 protein comes from TCRdb applying MiXCR to the 5' RACE reads. This sample has around 1,500,000 distinct CDR3 sequences, with roughly 30% found just once. The sequenced material came from blood. The receptors shown here come from a woman in her 30s in good health.

V is TRBV7-9 and J is TRBJ2-1; D ambiguous. Germline V gives CDR1 SEHNR, CDR2 FQNEAQ (reference sequence). The CDR3 sequence is 15 residues long. V was trimmed by 1 base and J by 8 bases, leaving 15 bases between them. The CDR3 DNA reads TGTGCCAGCAGCTTAGTCGGCAACCCAAAGGATGAGCAGTTCTTC. Amino acids: CASSLVGNPKDEQFF.

Note on this clonotype: The junction departs from germline at one end; a sequencing error may be responsible. The chain uses TRBV14 and TRBJ2-1; 10 bases are shared with TRBD2. The CDR3 contains 17 residues. Germline loops: CDR1 SGHDN, CDR2 FVKESK. The DNA for the CDR3 is TGTGCCAGCAGCCAAGGTACTAGCGGGAACGCCTACAATGGGCAGTTCTTC. This codes for CASSQGTSGNAYNGQFF.

This clonotype was counted a few times. This chain connects TRBV21-1 to TRBJ2-6; the table's D call TRBD1 went unverified against the DNA. TRBV21-1 is labeled a pseudogene. This CDR3 comprises 17 residues. CDR3 DNA: TGTGCCAGCAGCTCGACAGGGGGATGCTCTGGGGCCAACGTCCTGACTTTC. This encodes CASSSTGGCSGANVLTF.

The J gene is TRBJ1-3, the V gene TRBV20-1; TRBD1 matches at 7 bases. CDR3 length equals 15 residues. After removal of 6 bases from V and 0 bases from J, the junction contained 8 bases not matched to a gene. Germline CDR1 and CDR2: DFQATT and SNEGSKA (reference sequence). The CDR3 DNA follows: TGCAGTGCGCAGGACAGGCTTAACTCTGGAAACACCATATATTTT. This gives the protein CSAQDRLNSGNTIYF.

This clonotype was observed at least ten times. The J gene is TRBJ2-5, the V gene TRBV25-1; possibly TRBD1 or TRBD2 for D (5 bases each). V was pared by 10 bases and J by 1 base, with 22 bases between. CDR1 and CDR2 (germline): MGHDK, SYGVNS. CDR3 length equals 16 residues. The CDR3 DNA is TGTGCCAACCCTCTTAAGGACACTAGGGCCCAAGAGACCCAGTACTTC. This encodes CANPLKDTRAQETQYF.

The chain recombines TRBV30 with TRBJ2-7; D might be TRBD1 or TRBD2, each matching 5 bases. Trimming stripped 0 bases from V and 2 bases from J, with 14 bases between. The CDR3 consists of 15 residues. The germline V gene encodes CDR1 GTSNPN and CDR2 SVGIG (reference sequence). The CDR3 sequence is CAWSVLGTGTYEQYF. CDR3 DNA: TGTGCCTGGAGTGTACTCGGGACGGGGACCTACGAGCAGTACTTC.

The chain carries TRBV6-5 and TRBJ2-7; D is unclear. Trimming stripped 2 bases from V and 6 bases from J, with 17 bases between. The CDR3 is 15 amino acids. Germline-derived CDR1 and CDR2 are MNHEY and SVGAGI. Here the CDR3 DNA reads TGTGCCAGCAGTTACGCCCCAGCAACACCCGGCGAGCAGTACTTC. Translation: CASSYAPATPGEQYF.

The chain is built from TRBV27 and TRBJ2-4, with TRBD1 identical over 9 bases. The J call may be wrong; the DNA end is better matched by TRBJ2-7. The germline gives CDR1 MNHEY, CDR2 SMNVEV (reference sequence). CDR3 length: 14 residues. The CDR3 nucleotides read TGTGCCAGCAGGCGGGACAGGGCCACCTACGAGCAGTACTTC. Protein: CASRRDRATYEQYF.

V and J are TRBV7-9 and TRBJ1-1, with unresolved D. The V end was cut by 1 base, the J end by 4 bases, with 13 bases between. CDR1 and CDR2 (germline): SEHNR, FQNEAQ (reference sequence). The CDR3 has 15 residues. CDR3 nucleotides: TGTGCCAGCAGCTTAGAGGAGGAAATGGGCACTGAAGCTTTCTTT. Translating gives CASSLEEEMGTEAFF.

The chain joins TRBV20-1 to TRBJ2-1; 9 bases fit TRBD2. This CDR3 comprises 13 residues. Germline V gives CDR1 DFQATT, CDR2 SNEGSKA (reference sequence). The trim removed 8 bases at V and 7 bases at J, leaving 9 bases unmatched. CDR3 residues: CSTAGGGTNEQFF. CDR3 coding DNA: TGCAGTACTGCGGGAGGGGGAACGAATGAGCAGTTCTTC.

This chain uses TRBV5-5 with TRBJ1-5, with D possibly matching TRBD1 (6 bases). The germline V and J ends were trimmed by 4 bases and 2 bases, with 16 bases remaining between them. The V gene's germline CDR1 is SGHKS and CDR2 YYEKEE (reference sequence). This CDR3 is 16 amino acids long. The CDR3 sequence is CASSPGMGGGNQPQHF. The CDR3 DNA is TGTGCCAGCAGCCCTGGAATGGGGGGCGGCAATCAGCCCCAGCATTTT.

This clonotype was counted only a few times. The rearrangement links TRBV10-3 to TRBJ2-1; 11 positions agree with TRBD1. V shed 6 bases and J 7 bases; nucleotides not matched to a gene: 11. Germline assignment: CDR1 ENHRY and CDR2 SYGVKD. The CDR3 runs to 16 residues. In DNA, the CDR3 is TGTGCCATCAGCTTCCCCCGGGACAGGGGGGCAAATGAGCAGTTCTTC. As protein: CAISFPRDRGANEQFF.